This T cell receptor (beta chain) is drawn from a study of blood T cell repertoires in COVID-19. Across the whole study: Italy, Spain and the United States were the sources of the convalescent and acute COVID-19 samples. PBMCs, B-cell-depleted T cells, or T cells were the source of the cDNA or gDNA that made up the material.

Participant ages covered about 18 to 95 years across 24 US areas. V trimming: 2 bases; J trimming: 1 base; junction bases outside the gene matches: 2. Germline values: CDR1 MNHEY, CDR2 SVGAGI. The length of the CDR3 is 15 residues. Authors' processing steps: The authors estimated nucleated cell counts from reference gene primer amplification. Using immunoSEQ multiplex PCR, the repertoire was profiled, and TCRdb retains in-frame clones only, with some absent. V, J and clone size are taken as reported in that table, and D and trimming were inferred from the DNA itself. The sample has about 210,000 clones, 85% to 90% seen once; the top ten hold over 1%. This clone was recorded once.

Sequencing was performed on PBMCs or T cells enriched from blood (not recorded which). The sequence derives from a man aged 25-40 years who had recovered from COVID-19. The rearrangement joins TRBV6-5 to TRBJ2-3; 8 nucleotides match TRBD2. The CDR3 region has the DNA TGTGCCAGCAGTTACGGAGCGGGAGGCACAGATACGCAGTATTTT. Its translation is CASSYGAGGTDTQYF.